This T cell receptor (beta chain) emerged from a study of T cell responses to AZD1222 COVID-19 vaccine. Study results and caveats: Clonal diversity may have been underestimated, and the donors were mostly white British, with more females than males. Baseline serostatus was positive in only a handful of AZD1222 recipients. Every sample of the repertoires postdated the peak T cell response. Nearly half of spike-specific TCRs reportedly target variant regions that are unmutated in the B.1.351 and B.1.1.7 variants.

The length of the CDR3 is 14 residues. Trimming pared 6 bases from V and 6 bases from J, leaving 17 bases between. The germline V gene encodes CDR1 SNHLY and CDR2 FYNNEI. The table came from immunoSEQ multiplex PCR; TCRdb's copy has only in-frame clones and leaves some out. The sample holds around 210,000 clones; about 95% are singletons and the top ten take around 1.7%. With regard to this clone: Its antigen is currently unknown.

The chain links TRBV2 to TRBJ1-1, with D possibly TRBD1 on 5 matching bases. The sample in question was peripheral blood, obtained 28 days after the second dose of the MenACWY control vaccine. The clonotype was recovered from an adult who received the MenACWY meningococcal vaccine as a control. CDR3 DNA sequence: TGTGCCAGCAGAAGGGACCGTACGCTGTCTGAAGCTTTCTTT. Amino acid sequence: CASRRDRTLSEAFF.